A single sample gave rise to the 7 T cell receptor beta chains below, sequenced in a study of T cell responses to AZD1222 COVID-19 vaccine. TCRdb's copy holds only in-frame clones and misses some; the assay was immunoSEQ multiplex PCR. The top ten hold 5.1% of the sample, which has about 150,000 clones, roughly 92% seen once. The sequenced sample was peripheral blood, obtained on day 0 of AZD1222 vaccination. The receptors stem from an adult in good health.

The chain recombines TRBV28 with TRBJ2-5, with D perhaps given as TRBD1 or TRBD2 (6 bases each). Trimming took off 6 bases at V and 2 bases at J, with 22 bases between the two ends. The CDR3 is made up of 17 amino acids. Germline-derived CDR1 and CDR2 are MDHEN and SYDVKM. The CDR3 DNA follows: TGTGCCAGCAGGGCTGGAGGGGGGCCCCCGGAACAAGAGACCCAGTACTTC. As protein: CASRAGGGPPEQETQYF.

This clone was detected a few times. The CDR3 protein is CASSLVGGNTIYF. Here the CDR3 DNA reads TGTGCCAGCAGCTTAGTGGGTGGAAACACCATATATTTT. The rearrangement uses TRBV11-2 and TRBJ1-3; D remains unclear. CDR1 and CDR2 (germline): SGHAT, FQNNGV. Trimming shortened V by 1 base and J by 3 bases, and 4 bases separated the two germline ends. This CDR3 contains 13 residues. Full variable domain (missing parts from reference TRBV11-2 and TRBJ1-3): EAGVAQSPRYKIIEKRQSVAFWCNPISGHATLYWYQQILGQGPKLLIQFQNNGVVDDSQLPKDRFSAERLKGVDSTLKIQPAKLEDSAVYLCASSLVGGNTIYFGEGSWLTVV.

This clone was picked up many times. The chain's CDR3 is CASSQSLGASGSGETQYF. For the CDR3, the DNA is TGCGCCAGCAGCCAATCTCTTGGGGCTAGCGGGAGTGGAGAGACCCAGTACTTC. This chain uses TRBV4-1 with TRBJ2-5; 10 positions match TRBD2. V was pared by 2 bases and J by 4 bases, with 13 bases of the junction left unmatched. CDR3 length: 18 amino acids. CDR1 and CDR2 from the germline V gene are MGHRA and YSYEKL.

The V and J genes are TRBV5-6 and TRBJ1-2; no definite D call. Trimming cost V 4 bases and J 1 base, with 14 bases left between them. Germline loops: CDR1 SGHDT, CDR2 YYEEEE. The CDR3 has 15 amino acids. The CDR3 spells CASSGGFWGNYGYTF. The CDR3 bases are TGTGCCAGCAGCGGCGGATTTTGGGGTAACTATGGCTACACCTTC.

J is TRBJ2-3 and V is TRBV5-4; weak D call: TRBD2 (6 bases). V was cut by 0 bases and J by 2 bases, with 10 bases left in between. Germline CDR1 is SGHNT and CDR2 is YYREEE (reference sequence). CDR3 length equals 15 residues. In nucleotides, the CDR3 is TGTGCCAGCAGCTTGGGTCGGCGGGACACAGATACGCAGTATTTT. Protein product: CASSLGRRDTDTQYF.

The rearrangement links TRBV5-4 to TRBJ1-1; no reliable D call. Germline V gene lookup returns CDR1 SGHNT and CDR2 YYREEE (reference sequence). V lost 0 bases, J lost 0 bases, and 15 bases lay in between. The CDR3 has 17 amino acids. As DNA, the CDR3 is TGTGCCAGCAGCTTGGTAGGTCAGGCGGAAGTGAACACTGAAGCTTTCTTT. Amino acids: CASSLVGQAEVNTEAFF.

CDR3 residues: CASSQDGGTVYGYTF. The CDR3 DNA reads as TGTGCCAGCAGCCAAGATGGGGGGACAGTTTATGGCTACACCTTC. V and J are TRBV3-1 (or the pseudogene TRBV3-2) and TRBJ1-2; 7 bases match TRBD1. The CDR3 extends over 15 amino acids. The germline gives CDR1 LGHDT, CDR2 YNNKEL (reference sequence). The J segment lost 5 bases and the V segment lost 0 bases, leaving 6 bases of the junction unmatched.